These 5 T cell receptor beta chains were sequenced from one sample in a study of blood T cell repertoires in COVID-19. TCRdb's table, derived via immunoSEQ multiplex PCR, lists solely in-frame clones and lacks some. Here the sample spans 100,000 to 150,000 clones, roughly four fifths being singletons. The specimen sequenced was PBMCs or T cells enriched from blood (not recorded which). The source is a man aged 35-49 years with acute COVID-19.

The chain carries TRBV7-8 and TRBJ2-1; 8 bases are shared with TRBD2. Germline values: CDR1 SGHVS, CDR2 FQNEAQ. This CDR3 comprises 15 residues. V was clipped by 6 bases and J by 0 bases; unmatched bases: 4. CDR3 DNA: TGTGCCAGCAGTCTAGCGGGTTTCTCCTACAATGAGCAGTTCTTC. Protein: CASSLAGFSYNEQFF.

The CDR3 here is CASSPPGDRSTYEQYF. DNA of the CDR3: TGTGCCAGCTCACCACCTGGGGACAGATCAACCTACGAGCAGTACTTC. The V gene is TRBV18, the J gene TRBJ2-7; 7 bases fit TRBD1. The CDR3 consists of 16 residues. From germline, CDR1 is KGHSH and CDR2 LQKENI. The V and J ends lost 0 bases and 2 bases, in that order; junction bases with no gene match: 7.

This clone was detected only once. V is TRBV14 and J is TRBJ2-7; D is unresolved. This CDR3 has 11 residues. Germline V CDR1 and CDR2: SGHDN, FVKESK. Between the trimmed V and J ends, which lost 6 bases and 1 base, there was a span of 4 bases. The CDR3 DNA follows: TGTGCCAGCAGTCATTCCTACGAGCAGTACTTC. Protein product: CASSHSYEQYF.

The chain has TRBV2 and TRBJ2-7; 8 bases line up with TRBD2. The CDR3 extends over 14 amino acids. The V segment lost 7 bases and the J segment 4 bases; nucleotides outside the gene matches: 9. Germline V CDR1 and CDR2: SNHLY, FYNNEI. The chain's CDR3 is CASKVGRELYEQYF. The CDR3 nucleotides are TGTGCCAGCAAGGTCGGGAGGGAACTTTACGAGCAGTACTTC.

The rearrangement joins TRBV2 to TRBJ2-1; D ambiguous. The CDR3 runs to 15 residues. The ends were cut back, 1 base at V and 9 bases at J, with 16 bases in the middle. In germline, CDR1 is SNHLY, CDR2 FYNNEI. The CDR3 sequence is CASSEGALSPFEQFF. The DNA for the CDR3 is TGTGCCAGCAGTGAAGGAGCACTTTCCCCTTTTGAGCAGTTCTTC.